Given below is one T cell receptor beta chain in context. The data derive from a study of blood T cell repertoires in COVID-19. Study background: Collection of acute and convalescent COVID-19 samples took place in the United States, Italy and Spain. Nucleic acid was either cDNA or gDNA, and it came from T cells, B-cell-depleted T cells, or PBMCs.

Participant reports of clinical history set cohort assignment. Authors' processing steps: The assay estimated nucleated cells by amplifying reference gene primers. Sequencing used immunoSEQ multiplex PCR; TCRdb keeps in-frame clones, though not all of them. V, J and clone size were drawn from that table, and D and trimming were deduced from the DNA. The table has under 200,000 clones, around 89% seen once; the top ten hold about 6.6%. The ends were cut back, 0 bases at V and 8 bases at J, with 14 bases in the middle. The CDR3 runs to 14 residues. Germline lookup yields CDR1 SGDLS and CDR2 YYNGEE. The sequenced sample was PBMCs or T cells enriched from blood (not recorded which). V is TRBV9 and J is TRBJ1-2, with D unresolved. The sequence was obtained from a woman aged 45-60 years who had recovered from COVID-19. CDR3 protein: CASSVGRGQGGYTF. CDR3 in DNA: TGTGCCAGCAGCGTAGGGAGAGGGCAAGGAGGCTACACCTTC.